These 5 T cell receptor beta chains share one sample of origin, sequenced in a study of T cell repertoires in cytomegalovirus infection. TCRdb reprocessed the reads with MiXCR, giving one entry per CDR3 protein. The sample records 300,000 to 400,000 distinct CDR3 sequences, 15% to 20% being singletons. Sequencing was carried out using PBMCs. The receptors come from a human donor in good health (CMV status not recorded). Some clones in this sample may be carry-over from other donors' samples.

This chain joins TRBV29-1 and TRBJ1-1, with unresolved D. CDR3 length: 10 amino acids. The V and J ends lost 7 bases and 5 bases respectively, with 8 bases between them. Germline CDR1 reads SQVTM; CDR2 reads ANQGSEA. As DNA, the CDR3 is TGCAGCGGAGGGAATACTGAAGCTTTCTTT. Encoded protein: CSGGNTEAFF.

As to this clonotype: This sequence may be a read error, since a much larger clone differs from it by one base. The J gene is TRBJ2-1, the V gene TRBV6-5; 7 bases are shared with TRBD2. V was clipped by 0 bases and J by 9 bases; unmatched bases: 5. Germline lookup yields CDR1 MNHEY and CDR2 SVGAGI. The CDR3 length is 14 residues. CDR3 protein: CASSYSLAAVEQFF. CDR3 DNA: TGTGCCAGCAGTTACTCGCTAGCGGCGGTTGAGCAGTTCTTC.

This clonotype was recorded many times. The chain combines TRBV7-2 with TRBJ2-1; tentatively, D is TRBD1 or TRBD2 (5 bases each). V lost 0 bases, J lost 0 bases, and 9 bases lay in between. The CDR3 length is 16 residues. Germline loops: CDR1 SGHTA, CDR2 FQGNSA. CDR3 DNA: TGTGCCAGCAGCTTAGCGCTCGGGGCCTCCTACAATGAGCAGTTCTTC. Translation gives CASSLALGASYNEQFF. Filled out from reference TRBV7-2 and TRBJ2-1, the complete variable domain reads GAGVSQSPSNKVTEKGKDVELRCDPISGHTALYWYRQSLGQGLEFLIYFQGNSAPDKSGLPSDRFSAERTGGSVSTLTIQRTQQEDSAVYLCASSLALGASYNEQFFGPGTRLTVL.

The chain has TRBV20-1 and TRBJ2-5; 10 nucleotides align to TRBD2. The V segment lost 6 bases and the J segment 4 bases; nucleotides outside the gene matches: 5. The CDR3 runs 13 residues. CDR1 and CDR2 (germline): DFQATT, SNEGSKA (reference sequence). The CDR3 sequence is CSAQLAGRETQYF. CDR3 DNA sequence: TGCAGTGCGCAACTAGCGGGAAGAGAGACCCAGTACTTC.

A note on this clonotype: A much larger clone lies a single base off, so this may be a read error. The V gene is TRBV7-8, the J gene TRBJ1-5; TRBD1 might be the D (6 bases). This CDR3 comprises 15 residues. Germline-derived CDR1 and CDR2 are SGHVS and FQNEAQ. Deletions cut 5 bases from V and 4 bases from J, with 15 bases between. The CDR3 loop is CASSPEIGGNQPQHF. The CDR3 coding sequence is TGTGCCAGCAGCCCCGAGATAGGGGGTAATCAGCCCCAGCATTTT.